The clone carrying this TCR beta chain was picked up many times. The target antigen is unknown. The data belong to a study of T cells in Graves' hyperthyroidism and ophthalmopathy. At the level of the study: Initial diagnosis, before any treatment, was when peripheral blood was collected.

RNA transcripts gave rise to amplified TCR beta CDR3 regions. HTBI primers were employed in a first-round RT-PCR of the TCR CDR3. A single record per CDR3 protein comes from TCRdb applying MiXCR to the multiplex PCR reads. The data show 700,000 or so distinct CDR3 sequences, 13% to 15% seen once. The V end lost 6 bases, the J end lost 2 bases, and 15 bases lay between the germline ends. The CDR3 is made up of 14 amino acids. CDR1 and CDR2 (germline): DFQATT, SNEGSKA (reference sequence). At least 3 on the Clinical Activity Score was recorded for ophthalmopathy patients, who also had NOSPECS grade at least 4 and duration under 3 months. Every diagnosis used clinical symptoms, serum thyroxine and TRAb, thyroid ultrasound and orbital computed tomography. The study's findings and limits: Ophthalmopathy was separated from stable hyperthyroidism by a 13 V-J model.

The sample comprised blood. The genes are TRBV20-1 and TRBJ2-3; TRBD2 is a possible D gene (6 bases). The sequence was obtained from a woman between 50 and 59 years old with Graves' ophthalmopathy. In DNA, the CDR3 is TGCAGTGCCAGACTAGTTTCCCTCACAGATACGCAGTATTTT. Its translation: CSARLVSLTDTQYF.